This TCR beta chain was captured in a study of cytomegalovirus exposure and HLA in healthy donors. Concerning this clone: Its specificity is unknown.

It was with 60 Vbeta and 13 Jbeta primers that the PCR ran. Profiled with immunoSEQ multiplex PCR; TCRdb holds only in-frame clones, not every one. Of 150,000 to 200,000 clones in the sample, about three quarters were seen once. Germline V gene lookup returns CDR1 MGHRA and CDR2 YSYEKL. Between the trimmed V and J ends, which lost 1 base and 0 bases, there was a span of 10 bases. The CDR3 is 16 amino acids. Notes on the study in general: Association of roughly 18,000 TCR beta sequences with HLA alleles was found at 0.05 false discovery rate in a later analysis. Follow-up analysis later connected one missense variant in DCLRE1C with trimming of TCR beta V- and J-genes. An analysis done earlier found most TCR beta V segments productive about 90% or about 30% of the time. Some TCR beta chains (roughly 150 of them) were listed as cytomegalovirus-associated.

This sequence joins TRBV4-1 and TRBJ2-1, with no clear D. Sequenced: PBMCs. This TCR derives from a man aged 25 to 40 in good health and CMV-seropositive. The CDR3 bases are TGCGCCAGCAGCCAAGTAGCAGCTAGCTCCTACAATGAGCAGTTCTTC. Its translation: CASSQVAASSYNEQFF.